Below, one T cell receptor (beta chain) is given with its context. What it binds is unknown. J lost 3 bases, V lost 4 bases, and 8 bases had no gene match. Germline CDR1 reads SGDLS; CDR2 reads YYNGEE. The CDR3 loop spans 18 amino acids. Original analysis: ImmunoSEQ output held junction-only sequences without quality scores, so filtering differed. TCRdb's table, derived via immunoSEQ multiplex PCR, lists solely in-frame clones and lacks some. The V and J calls and clone size are taken from that table; D and trimming were inferred from the DNA. The sample lists under 2,000,000 clones, over 85% occurring once. CD8 cells classed as naive were CD45RO-negative and positively selected for CCR7, excluding terminally differentiated effector memory CD45RA+ cells. Donors were healthy HIV-negative adults without recent acute infections or vaccinations. This specimen belongs to a study of shared clonotypes between healthy human individuals. The study, taken as a whole, reports: Relative to clonotypes present in all four donors, those not shared had lower generation probabilities.

This chain links TRBV9 with TRBJ2-3; 16 bases match TRBD2. The material sequenced was naive CD8+ T cells sorted from blood. The TCR comes from a man aged 18 to 29 in good health. CDR3 region: CASSPGTSGGGGTDTQYF. For the CDR3, the DNA is TGTGCCAGCAGCCCCGGGACTAGCGGGGGGGGTGGAACAGATACGCAGTATTTT.